What follows are 6 T cell receptor beta chains derived from one specimen sequenced in a study of T cell changes during pregnancy in multiple sclerosis (dated by TCRdb to about 2019). Libraries were made using the immunoSEQ multiplex PCR assay. TCRdb mirrors the immuneACCESS table, restricted to in-frame sequences. Some clones are absent from its copies; in checked studies, under half trace to an unresolved V gene, and the reason for the others is unknown. For this sample there are roughly 60,000 clones; around 90% appear just once. The ten largest clones take up 0.55% to 0.6% of the sample. Specimen: CD4+ T cells from peripheral blood mononuclear cells, collected in the first trimester of pregnancy. The receptors were gathered from a female donor with multiple sclerosis, enrolled in a pregnancy study.

This clone was seen a handful of times. V and J are TRBV9 and TRBJ2-1, with TRBD2 as a possible D gene (6 bases). Germline CDR1 and CDR2: SGDLS and YYNGEE. V lost 1 base to trimming and J lost 0 bases, with 8 bases between them. The CDR3 has 15 amino acids. This CDR3 is CASSVKTSSYNEQFF. CDR3 DNA: TGTGCCAGCAGCGTAAAGACTAGCTCCTACAATGAGCAGTTCTTC.

The chain links TRBV7-2 to TRBJ2-3; TRBD1 is a possible D gene (5 bases). Trimming pared 4 bases from V and 12 bases from J, leaving 14 bases between. Germline values: CDR1 SGHTA, CDR2 FQGNSA. The CDR3 extends over 12 amino acids. In DNA, the CDR3 is TGTGCCAGCAGCTCCCAGGGAACTCGCCAGTATTTT. It yields the protein CASSSQGTRQYF.

The chain employs TRBV19 and TRBJ2-7; D is ambiguous. V was trimmed by 4 bases and J by 5 bases, leaving 21 bases between them. This CDR3 region has 16 residues. From germline, CDR1 is LNHDA and CDR2 SQIVND (reference sequence). The CDR3 coding sequence is TGTGCCAGTAGTAGAAGCATCGGCGGCCTCCGGAACGAGCAGTACTTC. Its translation: CASSRSIGGLRNEQYF. Supplemented by reference TRBV19 and TRBJ2-7, the full variable domain reads DGGITQSPKYLFRKEGQNVTLSCEQNLNHDAMYWYRQDPGQGLRLIYYSQIVNDFQKGDIAEGYSVSREKKESFPLTVTSAQKNPTAFYLCASSRSIGGLRNEQYFGPGTRLTVT.

This chain joins TRBV27 and TRBJ2-7, with a tentative D call TRBD1 (5 bases). The germline V gene encodes CDR1 MNHEY and CDR2 SMNVEV (reference sequence). The V and J ends lost 2 bases and 2 bases respectively, with 7 bases between them. CDR3 length: 13 amino acids. CDR3 DNA sequence: TGTGCCAGCAGTTTACAGGGTACCTACGAGCAGTACTTC. It yields the protein CASSLQGTYEQYF.

The rearrangement uses TRBV5-4 and TRBJ2-5; D not resolved. The CDR3 is 14 amino acids. The germline V gene has CDR1 SGHNT and CDR2 YYREEE (reference sequence). Deletions cut 3 bases from V and 4 bases from J, with 13 bases between. The CDR3 reads CASSSPSPGETQYF. CDR3 bases: TGTGCCAGCAGCTCGCCCAGTCCAGGAGAGACCCAGTACTTC.

The chain joins TRBV19 to TRBJ1-6, with D hard to call. This CDR3 is 14 amino acids long. From germline, CDR1 is LNHDA and CDR2 SQIVND (reference sequence). The V and J ends lost 3 bases and 8 bases respectively, with 11 bases between them. The CDR3 DNA reads TGTGCCAGTAGTATCTCTGGGGAGGATTCACCCCTCCACTTT. Encoded protein: CASSISGEDSPLHF. Filled out from reference TRBV19 and TRBJ1-6, the complete variable domain reads DGGITQSPKYLFRKEGQNVTLSCEQNLNHDAMYWYRQDPGQGLRLIYYSQIVNDFQKGDIAEGYSVSREKKESFPLTVTSAQKNPTAFYLCASSISGEDSPLHFGNGTRLTVT.